Given below is one T cell receptor (beta chain) in context. Its matching antigen is unknown. The record originates from a study of shared clonotypes between healthy human individuals. General observations from the study: It was only blood that was sampled, and tissue repertoires likely differ. The study drew on few donors, limiting represented genetic and exposure-history diversity. Estimated richness was generally greater in naive than memory subsets.

The study drew all its donors from Caucasian adults living in Nashville, Tennessee. Trimming cost V 6 bases and J 6 bases, with 14 bases left between them. The germline CDR1 and CDR2 sequences are WSHSY and SAAADI. The CDR3 spans 14 residues. Produced via immunoSEQ multiplex PCR; TCRdb's table is partial and in-frame only. The sample lists 2 million to 2.5 million clones, roughly 95% occurring once. The clonotype was recovered from a man aged 18 to 30 in good health. The sample consisted of naive CD4+ T cells sorted from blood. The subset here: CD45RA+ positively selected. The V gene is TRBV10-2, the J gene TRBJ2-2; maybe TRBD1 (6 bases). This CDR3 is CASRTYGTSGELFF. In nucleotides, the CDR3 is TGCGCCAGCAGGACCTATGGGACATCCGGGGAGCTGTTTTTT.